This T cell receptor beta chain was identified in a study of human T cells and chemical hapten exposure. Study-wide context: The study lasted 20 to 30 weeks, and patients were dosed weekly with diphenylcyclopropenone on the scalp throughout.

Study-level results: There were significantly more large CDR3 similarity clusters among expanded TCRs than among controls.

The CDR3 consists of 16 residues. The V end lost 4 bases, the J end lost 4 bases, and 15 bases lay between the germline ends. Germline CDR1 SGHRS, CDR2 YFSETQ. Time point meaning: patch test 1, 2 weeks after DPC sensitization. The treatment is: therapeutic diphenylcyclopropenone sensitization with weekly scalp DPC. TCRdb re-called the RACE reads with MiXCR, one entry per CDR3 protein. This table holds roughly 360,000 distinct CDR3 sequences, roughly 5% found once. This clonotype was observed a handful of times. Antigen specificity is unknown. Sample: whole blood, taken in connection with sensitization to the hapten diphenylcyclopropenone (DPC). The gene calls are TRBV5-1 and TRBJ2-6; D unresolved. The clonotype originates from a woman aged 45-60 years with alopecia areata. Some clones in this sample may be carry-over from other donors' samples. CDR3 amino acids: CASSPDLGIGANVLTF. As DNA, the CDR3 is TGCGCCAGCAGCCCGGATCTAGGGATCGGGGCCAACGTCCTGACTTTC.